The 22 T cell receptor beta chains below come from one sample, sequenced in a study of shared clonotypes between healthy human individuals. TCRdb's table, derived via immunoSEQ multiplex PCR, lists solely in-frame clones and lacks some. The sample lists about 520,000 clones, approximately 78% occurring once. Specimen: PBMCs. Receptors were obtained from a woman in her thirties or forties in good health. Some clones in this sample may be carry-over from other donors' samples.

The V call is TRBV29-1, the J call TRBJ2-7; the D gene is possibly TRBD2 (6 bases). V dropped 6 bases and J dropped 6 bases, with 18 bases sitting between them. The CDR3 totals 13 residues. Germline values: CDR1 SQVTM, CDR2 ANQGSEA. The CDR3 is CSVAEGLLGEQYF. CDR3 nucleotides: TGCAGCGTGGCAGAAGGACTATTGGGCGAGCAGTACTTC.

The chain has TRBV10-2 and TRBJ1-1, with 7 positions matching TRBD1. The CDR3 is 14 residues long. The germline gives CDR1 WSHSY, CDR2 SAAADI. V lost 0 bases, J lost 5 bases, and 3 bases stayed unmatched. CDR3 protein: CASSESTTGTEAFF. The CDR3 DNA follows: TGCGCCAGCAGTGAGTCGACGACAGGGACTGAAGCTTTCTTT.

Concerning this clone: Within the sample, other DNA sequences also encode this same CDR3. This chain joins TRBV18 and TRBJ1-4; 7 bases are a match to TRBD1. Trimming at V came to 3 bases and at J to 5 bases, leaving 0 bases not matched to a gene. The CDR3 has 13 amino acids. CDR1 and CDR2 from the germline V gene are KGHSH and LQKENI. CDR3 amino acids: CASSPGQNEKLFF. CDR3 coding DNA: TGTGCCAGCTCACCGGGACAGAATGAAAAACTGTTTTTT.

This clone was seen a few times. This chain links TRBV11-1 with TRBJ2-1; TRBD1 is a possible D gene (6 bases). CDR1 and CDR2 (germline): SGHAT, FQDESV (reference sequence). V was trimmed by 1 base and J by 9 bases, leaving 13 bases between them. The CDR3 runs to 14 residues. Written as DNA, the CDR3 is TGTGCCAGCAGCTTAGAGCAGGGGCTGGGTGAGCAGTTCTTC. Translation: CASSLEQGLGEQFF. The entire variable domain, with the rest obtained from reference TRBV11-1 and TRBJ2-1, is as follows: EAEVAQSPRYKITEKSQAVAFWCDPISGHATLYWYRQILGQGPELLVQFQDESVVDDSQLPKDRFSAERLKGVDSTLKIQPAELGDSAMYLCASSLEQGLGEQFFGPGTRLTVL.

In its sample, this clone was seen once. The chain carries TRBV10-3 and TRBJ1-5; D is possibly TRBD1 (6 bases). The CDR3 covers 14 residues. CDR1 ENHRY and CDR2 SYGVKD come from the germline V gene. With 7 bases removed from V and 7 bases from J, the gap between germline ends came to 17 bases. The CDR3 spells CAITQGRNQQPQHF. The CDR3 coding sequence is TGTGCCATCACCCAGGGGAGAAACCAGCAGCCCCAGCATTTT.

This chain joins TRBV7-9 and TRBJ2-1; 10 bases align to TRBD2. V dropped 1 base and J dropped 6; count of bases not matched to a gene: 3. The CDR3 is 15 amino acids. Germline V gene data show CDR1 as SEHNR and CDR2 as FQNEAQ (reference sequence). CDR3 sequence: CASSLGSGRINEQFF. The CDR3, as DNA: TGTGCCAGCAGCTTAGGTAGCGGGAGGATCAATGAGCAGTTCTTC.

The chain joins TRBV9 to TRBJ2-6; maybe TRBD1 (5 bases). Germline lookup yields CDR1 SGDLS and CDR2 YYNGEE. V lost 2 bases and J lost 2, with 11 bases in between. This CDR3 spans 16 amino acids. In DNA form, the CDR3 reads TGTGCCAGCAGCGTTCAGGGTTCGGCTGGGGCCAACGTCCTGACTTTC. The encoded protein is CASSVQGSAGANVLTF.

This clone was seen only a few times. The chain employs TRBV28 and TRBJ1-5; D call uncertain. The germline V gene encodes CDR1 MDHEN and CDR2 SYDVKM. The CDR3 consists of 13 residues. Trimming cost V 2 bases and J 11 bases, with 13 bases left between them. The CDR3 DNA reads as TGTGCCAGCAGTTTAGCAGTTATCGGTACCCAGCATTTT. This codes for CASSLAVIGTQHF.

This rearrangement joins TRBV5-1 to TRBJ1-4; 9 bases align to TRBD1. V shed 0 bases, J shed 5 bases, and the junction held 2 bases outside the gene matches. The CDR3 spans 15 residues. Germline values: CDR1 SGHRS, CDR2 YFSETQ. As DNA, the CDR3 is TGCGCCAGCAGCTTGGACGGGACAGGGAATGAAAAACTGTTTTTT. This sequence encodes CASSLDGTGNEKLFF.

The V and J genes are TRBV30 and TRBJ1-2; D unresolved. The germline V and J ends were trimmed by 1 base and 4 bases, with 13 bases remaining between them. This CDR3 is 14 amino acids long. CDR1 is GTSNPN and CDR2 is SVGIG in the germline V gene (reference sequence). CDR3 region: CAWSDVGNTYGYTF. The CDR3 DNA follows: TGTGCCTGGAGTGATGTGGGGAACACCTATGGCTACACCTTC.

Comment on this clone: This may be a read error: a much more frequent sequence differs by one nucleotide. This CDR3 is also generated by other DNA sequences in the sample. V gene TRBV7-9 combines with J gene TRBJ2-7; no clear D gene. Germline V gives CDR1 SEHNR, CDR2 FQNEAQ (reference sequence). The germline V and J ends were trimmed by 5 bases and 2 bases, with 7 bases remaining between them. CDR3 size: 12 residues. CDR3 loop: CASSLTTYEQYF. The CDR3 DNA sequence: TGTGCCAGCAGCCTTACAACCTACGAGCAGTACTTC.

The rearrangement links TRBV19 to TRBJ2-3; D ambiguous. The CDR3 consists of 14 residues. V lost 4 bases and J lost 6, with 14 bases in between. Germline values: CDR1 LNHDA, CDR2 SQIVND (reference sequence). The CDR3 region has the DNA TGTGCCAGTAGTACTCCAGGAATAGCTGATACGCAGTATTTT. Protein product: CASSTPGIADTQYF.

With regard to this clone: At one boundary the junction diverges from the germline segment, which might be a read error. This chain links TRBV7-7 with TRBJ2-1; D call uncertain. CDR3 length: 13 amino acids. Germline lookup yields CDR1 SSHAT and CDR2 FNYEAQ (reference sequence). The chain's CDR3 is CASSLRIGFEQFF. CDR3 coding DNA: TGTGCTAGCAGCTTAAGGATCGGTTTTGAGCAGTTCTTC.

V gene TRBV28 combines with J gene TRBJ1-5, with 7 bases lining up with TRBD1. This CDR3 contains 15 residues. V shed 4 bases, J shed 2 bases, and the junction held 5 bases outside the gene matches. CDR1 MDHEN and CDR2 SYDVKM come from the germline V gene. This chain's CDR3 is CASSYGTARNQPQHF. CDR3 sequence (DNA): TGTGCCAGCAGTTATGGGACAGCTCGCAATCAGCCCCAGCATTTT.

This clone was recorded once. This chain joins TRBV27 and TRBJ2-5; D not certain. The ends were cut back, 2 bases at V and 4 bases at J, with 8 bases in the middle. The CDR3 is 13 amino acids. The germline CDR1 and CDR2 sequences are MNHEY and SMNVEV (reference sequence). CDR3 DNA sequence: TGTGCCAGCAGTTTAGAACTGGGAGAGACCCAGTACTTC. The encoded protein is CASSLELGETQYF.

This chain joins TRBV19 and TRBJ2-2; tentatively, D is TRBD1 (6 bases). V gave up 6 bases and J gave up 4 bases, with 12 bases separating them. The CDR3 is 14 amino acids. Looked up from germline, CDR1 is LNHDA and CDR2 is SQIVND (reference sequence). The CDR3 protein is CASRERGSTGELFF. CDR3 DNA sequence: TGTGCCAGTAGGGAAAGGGGGAGCACCGGGGAGCTGTTTTTT.

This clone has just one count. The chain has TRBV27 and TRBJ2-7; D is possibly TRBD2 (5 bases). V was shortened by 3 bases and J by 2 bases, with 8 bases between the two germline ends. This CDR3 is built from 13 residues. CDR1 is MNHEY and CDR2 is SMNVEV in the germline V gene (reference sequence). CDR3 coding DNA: TGTGCCAGCAGTTTCCGGGGTACCTACGAGCAGTACTTC. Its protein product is CASSFRGTYEQYF.

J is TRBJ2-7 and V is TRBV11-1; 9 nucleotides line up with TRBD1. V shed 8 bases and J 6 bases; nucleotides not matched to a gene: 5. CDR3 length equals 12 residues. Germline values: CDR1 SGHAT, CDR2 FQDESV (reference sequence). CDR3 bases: TGTGCCAGCGGACAGGGGCGTTTCGAGCAGTACTTC. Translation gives CASGQGRFEQYF.

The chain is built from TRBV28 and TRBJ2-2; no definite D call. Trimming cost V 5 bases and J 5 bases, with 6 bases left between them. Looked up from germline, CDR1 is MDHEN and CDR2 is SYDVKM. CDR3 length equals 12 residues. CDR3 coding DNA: TGTGCCAGCAGTAAAAGAACCGGGGAGCTGTTTTTT. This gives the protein CASSKRTGELFF.

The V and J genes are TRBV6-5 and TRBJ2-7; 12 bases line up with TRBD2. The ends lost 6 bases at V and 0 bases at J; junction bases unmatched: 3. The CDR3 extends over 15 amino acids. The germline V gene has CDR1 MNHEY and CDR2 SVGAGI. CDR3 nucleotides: TGTGCCAGCAGCCTAGCGGGAGGGACCTCCTACGAGCAGTACTTC. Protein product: CASSLAGGTSYEQYF.

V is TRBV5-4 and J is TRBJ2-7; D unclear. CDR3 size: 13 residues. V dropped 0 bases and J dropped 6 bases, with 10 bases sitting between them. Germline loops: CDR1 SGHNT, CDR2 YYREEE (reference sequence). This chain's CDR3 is CASSLDLPGEQYF. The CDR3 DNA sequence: TGTGCCAGCAGCTTGGACCTACCCGGCGAGCAGTACTTC.

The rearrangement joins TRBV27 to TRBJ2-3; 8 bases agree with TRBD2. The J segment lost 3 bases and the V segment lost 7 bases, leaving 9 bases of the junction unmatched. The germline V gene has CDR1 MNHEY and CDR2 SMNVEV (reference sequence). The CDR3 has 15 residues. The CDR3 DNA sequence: TGTGCCAGCATACTGACTAGCGCGAGAACAGATACGCAGTATTTT. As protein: CASILTSARTDTQYF.